These 8 T cell receptor beta chains share one sample of origin, sequenced in a study of blood T cell repertoires in COVID-19. Clones were sequenced by immunoSEQ multiplex PCR, and TCRdb holds only the in-frame ones, with some missing. The repertoire holds 100,000 or so clones, roughly 85% seen once, with 2% to 3% in the top ten. Sequenced material: PBMCs or T cells enriched from blood (not recorded which). These receptors were collected from a woman in her forties or fifties who had recovered from COVID-19.

This chain links TRBV7-6 with TRBJ2-4; TRBD1 aligns across 9 bases. The CDR3 spans 14 residues. The ends lost 5 bases at V and 6 bases at J; junction bases unmatched: 5. The germline V gene has CDR1 SGHVS and CDR2 FNYEAQ. For the CDR3, the DNA is TGTGCCAGCAGCAGATCGACAGGGGGAAACATTCAGTACTTC. This sequence encodes CASSRSTGGNIQYF.

The chain has TRBV28 and TRBJ2-3; TRBD2 matches at 11 bases. The CDR3 has 16 amino acids. Germline V gene data show CDR1 as MDHEN and CDR2 as SYDVKM. Trimming cost V 5 bases and J 3 bases; bases outside gene matches: 7. The chain's CDR3 is CASSTSLAGVTDTQYF. Written as DNA, the CDR3 is TGTGCCAGCAGTACCTCACTAGCGGGAGTTACAGATACGCAGTATTTT.

V gene TRBV5-1 combines with J gene TRBJ2-7; the match to TRBD1 covers 8 bases. J was trimmed by 5 bases and V by 4 bases; bases with no gene match: 11. There are 15 residues in the CDR3. CDR1 and CDR2 from the germline V gene are SGHRS and YFSETQ. The CDR3: CASSRARQGYDEQYF. The CDR3 nucleotides read TGCGCCAGCAGCCGAGCGAGACAGGGGTACGACGAGCAGTACTTC.

This clone was seen only once. J is TRBJ2-7 and V is TRBV19; tentative D call: TRBD2 (6 bases). The CDR3 extends over 15 amino acids. The germline gives CDR1 LNHDA, CDR2 SQIVND (reference sequence). The V gene lost 0 bases and the J gene lost 5 bases, with 14 bases spanning the gap. CDR3 sequence: CASSIDSGLGNEQYF. CDR3 DNA: TGTGCCAGTAGTATAGATAGCGGCCTGGGAAACGAGCAGTACTTC.

The chain is built from TRBV29-1 and TRBJ2-7; possible D gene TRBD1, 6 bases. Germline V lookup: CDR1 SQVTM, CDR2 ANQGSEA. The CDR3 has 11 residues. V gave up 6 bases and J gave up 4 bases, with 10 bases separating them. The CDR3 spells CSVAGTYEQYF. The CDR3 DNA reads TGCAGCGTAGCCGGGACATACGAGCAGTACTTC.

This clone was found once. This chain joins TRBV5-1 and TRBJ2-5; 9 bases match TRBD2. Germline trimming cut 5 bases from V and 2 bases from J; bases unmatched to any gene: 7. The CDR3 loop spans 15 amino acids. CDR1 SGHRS and CDR2 YFSETQ come from the germline V gene. CDR3 sequence (DNA): TGCGCCAGCAGTTCCCTAGCGGGGCCACAAGAGACCCAGTACTTC. It codes for CASSSLAGPQETQYF.

This clone was picked up a small number of times. The chain couples TRBV2 to TRBJ2-1; TRBD2 aligns across 14 bases. Germline V CDR1 and CDR2: SNHLY, FYNNEI. The V segment lost 8 bases and the J segment 8 bases; nucleotides outside the gene matches: 11. The CDR3 spans 16 residues. The CDR3 is CASGGGTSGSRYEQFF. The CDR3 nucleotides read TGTGCCAGCGGGGGAGGGACTAGCGGGAGCAGATATGAGCAGTTCTTC. The full variable domain, its missing parts supplied by reference TRBV2 and TRBJ2-1, is EPEVTQTPSHQVTQMGQEVILRCVPISNHLYFYWYRQILGQKVEFLVSFYNNEISEKSEIFDDQFSVERPDGSNFTLKIRSTKLEDSAMYFCASGGGTSGSRYEQFFGPGTRLTVL.

The chain is built from TRBV19 and TRBJ2-3; possible D gene TRBD1, 5 bases. The CDR3 contains 13 residues. In germline, CDR1 is LNHDA, CDR2 SQIVND (reference sequence). Trimming stripped 6 bases from V and 2 bases from J, with 9 bases between. The CDR3 DNA reads as TGTGCCAGTAGGACAGCCTCCACAGATACGCAGTATTTT. It encodes CASRTASTDTQYF.